This T cell receptor beta chain was identified in a study of cytomegalovirus exposure and HLA in healthy donors. The CDR3 spans 14 residues. Germline CDR1 and CDR2: SGHNT and YYREEE (reference sequence). V lost 4 bases, J lost 5 bases, and 16 bases lay in between. Produced via immunoSEQ multiplex PCR; TCRdb's table is partial and in-frame only. The sample holds about 200,000 clones, approximately 82% seen once. The source material was PBMCs. This sequence originates from a woman aged 25 to 39 in good health and CMV-seropositive. The genes are TRBV5-4 and TRBJ2-7, with a tentative D call TRBD1 (7 bases). CDR3: CASSAGQRIDEQYF. The CDR3 region has the DNA TGTGCCAGCAGCGCGGGACAGCGTATAGACGAGCAGTACTTC.